In this sample, the clone carrying this T cell receptor beta chain turned up a few times. This specimen comes from a study of blood T cell repertoires in COVID-19. Study-level information: Spain, Italy and the United States supplied samples that represented acute and convalescent COVID-19. Sources were T cells, B-cell-depleted T cells, or PBMCs; the material itself was cDNA or gDNA.

Original analysis: Reference gene primer amplification gave nucleated cell count estimates. Method: immunoSEQ multiplex PCR; TCRdb's copy keeps in-frame clones and lacks some. V and J calls and clone size are as listed in that table; D and trimming were resolved from the DNA. There are tens of thousands of clones in the sample; under 85% occur only once, and around 6% lies in the top ten. Input material: peripheral blood. This TCR was sampled from a woman between 45 and 60 years old with active or convalescent COVID-19.

Written as DNA, the CDR3 is TGTGCCAGCAGCTCCAACCGGGACTTTGAGGGCTATGGCTACACCTTC. Residues: CASSSNRDFEGYGYTF. The chain couples TRBV2 to TRBJ1-2, with TRBD1 as a possible D gene (5 bases). Trimming stripped 6 bases from V and 4 bases from J, with 21 bases between. CDR3 length: 16 amino acids. CDR1 and CDR2 (germline): SNHLY, FYNNEI.